A selection of T cell receptor beta chains follows, all from one sample in a study of T cell changes during pregnancy in multiple sclerosis. The assay was immunoSEQ multiplex PCR, and TCRdb's table has in-frame clones only and misses some. The sample contains about 79,000 clones, over 80% of which appear only once. The material sequenced was CD4+ T cells from peripheral blood mononuclear cells, taken in the second trimester of pregnancy. These receptors were obtained from a female donor with multiple sclerosis, enrolled in a pregnancy study. Both conserved end residues are part of each CDR3. A D gene is named only where the DNA matches it firmly. Not every row has a clone size; where given, it reads once, few, many or a size class.

CDR3 DNA	CDR3 protein	V gene	J gene	clone size	D gene
TGTGCCAGCAGTGAATCCCGGACAGGGCCCTACGAGCAGTACTTC	CASSESRTGPYEQYF	TRBV2	TRBJ2-7	-	TRBD1
TGTGCCACCAGCAGAGTGGCAAGGCCCCCATCGGGGGGGGCCTACAATGAGCAGTTCTTC	CATSRVARPPSGGAYNEQFF	TRBV15	TRBJ2-1	-	TRBD2
TGTGCCAGCACTGATAGTGGGGGCGAGGCTTACAATGAGCAGTTCTTC	CASTDSGGEAYNEQFF	TRBV6-1	TRBJ2-1	-	-
TGTGCCAGCAGCCCACAGGGATCTGAAGCTTTCTTT	CASSPQGSEAFF	TRBV27	TRBJ1-1	-	-
TGTGCCAGCAGCGCCACCGGACAGGGGAGGACCGGGGAGCTGTTTTTT	CASSATGQGRTGELFF	TRBV7-3	TRBJ2-2	-	TRBD1
TGCGCCAGCAGCCAAGGGACTAGCGGGAGGGCGGGAGATACGCAGTATTTT	CASSQGTSGRAGDTQYF	TRBV4-1	TRBJ2-3	few	TRBD2
TGTGCCAGCAGCTTAGTTGGCCCTTGGGACAGAACCTACAATCAGCCCCAGCATTTT	CASSLVGPWDRTYNQPQHF	TRBV7-9	TRBJ1-5	-	TRBD1
TGTGCCAGTAGTCGAGTGGCAAAAGGGGGCAATGAGCAGTTCTTC	CASSRVAKGGNEQFF	TRBV19	TRBJ2-1	once	-
TGTGCCAGCAGCCAACCCTCAGTGAAAAAACTGTTTTTT	CASSQPSVKKLFF	TRBV28	TRBJ1-4	-	-
TGTGCCAGCAGAGCGGGTAGCGGGAGCACAGATACGCAGTATTTT	CASRAGSGSTDTQYF	TRBV6-5	TRBJ2-3	-	TRBD2
TGTGCCAGCAGCTTAGTCGACAGACCCCAAGAGACCCAGTACTTC	CASSLVDRPQETQYF	TRBV7-3	TRBJ2-5	once	-
TGCGCCAGCAAGAGGTCATCAAACTCTGGGGCCAACGTCCTGACTTTC	CASKRSSNSGANVLTF	TRBV5-1	TRBJ2-6	-	-
TGCGCCAGCAGTGAGGTGACAGGGGAGGGTACTGAAGCTTTCTTT	CASSEVTGEGTEAFF	TRBV10-2	TRBJ1-1	-	TRBD1
TGTGCCAGCAGTTACTTAGCGGGAGGGCCTTTAGAGCAGTTCTTC	CASSYLAGGPLEQFF	TRBV6-5	TRBJ2-1	-	TRBD2
TGTGCCAGCAGCCAAGGACCAGGAGGGTATCAGCCCCAGCATTTT	CASSQGPGGYQPQHF	TRBV5-5	TRBJ1-5	-	-
TGTGCCAGTAGTATAGGCAGGAACTCCTACGAGCAGTACTTC	CASSIGRNSYEQYF	TRBV19	TRBJ2-7	-	-
TGTGCCAGCGGGGACCGGAGGGGCACTGAAGCTTTCTTT	CASGDRRGTEAFF	TRBV2	TRBJ1-1	-	-
TGTGCCAGCAGCCCCGTGGGGCCAGGGGTAAACTATGGCTACACCTTC	CASSPVGPGVNYGYTF	TRBV7-2	TRBJ1-2	-	-
TGTGCCAGCAGCCTACTAGCGGGGGGAGCCTACGAGCAGTACTTC	CASSLLAGGAYEQYF	TRBV7-9	TRBJ2-7	-	TRBD2
TGCGCCAGCAGCTTGGCCCCCGGAGCGGGGGGGCCAAAAGAGACCCAGTACTTC	CASSLAPGAGGPKETQYF	TRBV5-1	TRBJ2-5	-	TRBD2
TGTGCCAGTAGTAAGACTAGCGGGTACTACGAGCAGTACTTC	CASSKTSGYYEQYF	TRBV19	TRBJ2-7	-	TRBD2
TGTGCCAGCAGTTTATTAACAGGAGTAAGATCGGCTAGGTCCCAGCATTTT	CASSLLTGVRSARSQHF	TRBV28	TRBJ1-5	-	-
TGTGCCAGCAGGCGGGACAGGGGGCACTCACCCCTCCACTTT	CASRRDRGHSPLHF	TRBV7-6	TRBJ1-6	-	TRBD1
TGTGCCAGCAGCTTTCGACTTCTGGATACGCAGTATTTT	CASSFRLLDTQYF	TRBV7-2	TRBJ2-3	-	-
TGTGCCAGTAGTTTTGGCGGGGTCTACAATGAGCAGTTCTTC	CASSFGGVYNEQFF	TRBV19	TRBJ2-1	-	-
TGTGCCAGCAGCCCTCAGATGAACACTGAAGCTTTCTTT	CASSPQMNTEAFF	TRBV7-3	TRBJ1-1	-	-
TGTGCCAGCAGCCAAGAGACGGTTGCGGGGAAGAAACTGTTTTTT	CASSQETVAGKKLFF	TRBV4-2	TRBJ1-4	once	-
TGTGCCTGGGGGACTGGGAGGAGCTCCTATAATTCACCCCTCCACTTT	CAWGTGRSSYNSPLHF	TRBV30	TRBJ1-6	-	-
TGTGCCAGCAGCAATCAATTGGGGGGAGGGCCTGTCGAGCAGTACTTC	CASSNQLGGGPVEQYF	TRBV21-1	TRBJ2-7	-	-
TGTGCCAGCAGCGTTACGCCCCCAGGGGGGTACGAGCAGTACTTC	CASSVTPPGGYEQYF	TRBV7-9	TRBJ2-7	once	-
TGTGCCTGGAGTGTGGTGGGGGCGAATGCTGAAGCTTTCTTT	CAWSVVGANAEAFF	TRBV30	TRBJ1-1	-	-
TGCGCCAGCAGCCGGGACTTCCTGCTCTCTGGCTACACCTTC	CASSRDFLLSGYTF	TRBV5-1	TRBJ1-2	-	-
TGTGCCAGCAGTACCATCACCGGGACTAGCAGGTACGAGCAGTACTTC	CASSTITGTSRYEQYF	TRBV28	TRBJ2-7	-	TRBD2
TGTGCCAGCAGCCCCTCGGGACTAGCGGGAAATGACGAGCAGTACTTC	CASSPSGLAGNDEQYF	TRBV13	TRBJ2-7	-	TRBD2
TGTGCCAGCACCTTAGCGGGGGGGTCCTACGAGCAGTACTTC	CASTLAGGSYEQYF	TRBV6-6	TRBJ2-7	-	TRBD2
TGCGCCAGCAGCCAACAGGGCCCTGAAAAACTGTTTTTT	CASSQQGPEKLFF	TRBV4-1	TRBJ1-4	-	-
TGTGCCAGCAGCTTAGGGCGTAGTAGGTGGGGGCATGGCTACACCTTC	CASSLGRSRWGHGYTF	TRBV7-2	TRBJ1-2	-	-
TGTGCCAGTAGTATACGGAAGGGGGAGAGTCCCGGGATCTACGAGCAGTACTTC	CASSIRKGESPGIYEQYF	TRBV19	TRBJ2-7	-	-
TGTGCCTGGAGTGTACTCGGGGGGCGGGAGACCCAGTACTTC	CAWSVLGGRETQYF	TRBV30	TRBJ2-5	-	-
TGCGCCAGCAGCTTGGTCGGTCTCCAAGAGACCCAGTACTTC	CASSLVGLQETQYF	TRBV5-1	TRBJ2-5	-	-
TGTGCCAGCAGTGAAGGTGGTAGCGGAGAGGGGGAGCTGTTTTTT	CASSEGGSGEGELFF	TRBV6-1	TRBJ2-2	-	-
TGCGCCAGCAGCTCCCCAGGGAAAACTGAAGCTTTCTTT	CASSSPGKTEAFF	TRBV5-1	TRBJ1-1	-	-
TGTGCCAGCAGCAGAGGACAAATCAGTGAAAAACTGTTTTTT	CASSRGQISEKLFF	TRBV5-6	TRBJ1-4	-	-
TGTGCCAGCACTAAAAGACAGGGGGGGAATGAAAAACTGTTTTTT	CASTKRQGGNEKLFF	TRBV2	TRBJ1-4	-	TRBD1
TGCACCAGCAGCCAAGTTAGGGGCCCAATGAACACTGAAGCTTTCTTT	CTSSQVRGPMNTEAFF	TRBV1	TRBJ1-1	-	-
TGCAGCGTTGAAGGGCTTCGGAACACTGAAGCTTTCTTT	CSVEGLRNTEAFF	TRBV29-1	TRBJ1-1	-	-
TGTGCCAGCAGTTTCAGGGGTGGCTACACCTTC	CASSFRGGYTF	TRBV28	TRBJ1-2	-	-
TGCGCCAGCAGCTTGAGGGGGCGCGGGACCGGGGAGCTGTTTTTT	CASSLRGRGTGELFF	TRBV5-1	TRBJ2-2	-	TRBD1
TGTGCCAGCAGCCAACCGGGACAGGGCCACACTGAAGCTTTCTTT	CASSQPGQGHTEAFF	TRBV28	TRBJ1-1	-	TRBD1
TGTGCCAGCAGCCTGCGGGGCGGCGACTATGGCTACACCTTC	CASSLRGGDYGYTF	TRBV5-6	TRBJ1-2	-	-
TGTGCCAGCAGCTTAACTAGCGGCTCCTACGAGCAGTACTTC	CASSLTSGSYEQYF	TRBV7-9	TRBJ2-7	-	TRBD2
TGTGCCAGCAGCCAGAAAGGGACTAGCGGGATCGGGAGCTACGAGCAGTACTTC	CASSQKGTSGIGSYEQYF	TRBV4-2	TRBJ2-7	-	TRBD2
TGTGCCAGCAGTGTGTCCCTGGATAACACAGGAGCTTTCTTT	CASSVSLDNTGAFF	TRBV2	TRBJ1-1	-	-
TGTGCCAGCAGCTTAACGGGAGCAGATACGCAGTATTTT	CASSLTGADTQYF	TRBV7-2	TRBJ2-3	-	-
TGTGCCTGGAAACCGGGACTATCTGGAAACACCATATATTTT	CAWKPGLSGNTIYF	TRBV30	TRBJ1-3	-	-
TGCGCCAGCAGACGGACTAGCGGGAACTACAATGAGCAGTTCTTC	CASRRTSGNYNEQFF	TRBV5-1	TRBJ2-1	once	TRBD2
TGTGCCAGCAGTGGCTACGGAGGGTGGGAGACCCAGTACTTC	CASSGYGGWETQYF	TRBV6-1	TRBJ2-5	-	-
TGTGCCAGCAGTCTTCCGGGATCACGAACCAATGAGCAGTTCTTC	CASSLPGSRTNEQFF	TRBV28	TRBJ2-1	-	-
TGTGCCTGGAATCCCCTAGCGGGGGGTTACGAGCAGTACTTC	CAWNPLAGGYEQYF	TRBV30	TRBJ2-7	-	TRBD2
TGTGCCAGCAGTTCTGCGCCGGGGGAACAGTTCTTC	CASSSAPGEQFF	TRBV27	TRBJ2-1	-	-